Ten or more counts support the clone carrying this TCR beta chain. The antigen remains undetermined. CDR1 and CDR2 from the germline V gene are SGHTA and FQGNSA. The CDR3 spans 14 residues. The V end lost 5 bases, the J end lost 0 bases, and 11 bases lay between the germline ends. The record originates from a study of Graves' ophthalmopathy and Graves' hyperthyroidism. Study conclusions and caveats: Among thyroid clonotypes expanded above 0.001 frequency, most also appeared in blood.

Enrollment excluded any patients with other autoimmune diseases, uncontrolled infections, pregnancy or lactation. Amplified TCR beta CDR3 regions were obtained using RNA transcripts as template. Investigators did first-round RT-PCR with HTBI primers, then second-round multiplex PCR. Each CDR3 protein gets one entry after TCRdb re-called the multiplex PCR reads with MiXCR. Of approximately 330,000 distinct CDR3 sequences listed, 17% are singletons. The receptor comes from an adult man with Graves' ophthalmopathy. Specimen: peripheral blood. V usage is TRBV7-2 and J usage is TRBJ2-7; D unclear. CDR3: CASSDGPTSYEQYF. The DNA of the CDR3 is TGTGCCAGCAGCGACGGACCGACCTCCTACGAGCAGTACTTC. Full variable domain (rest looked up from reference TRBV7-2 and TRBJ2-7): GAGVSQSPSNKVTEKGKDVELRCDPISGHTALYWYRQSLGQGLEFLIYFQGNSAPDKSGLPSDRFSAERTGGSVSTLTIQRTQQEDSAVYLCASSDGPTSYEQYFGPGTRLTVT.